The present T cell receptor (beta chain) was sequenced within a study of T-cell reconstitution after alpha-beta-depleted transplantation in children. The CDR3 covers 13 residues. Trimming removed 2 bases at V and 8 bases at J, with 13 bases between. Germline lookup yields CDR1 SGHRS and CDR2 YFSETQ. A TCRbeta library incorporating unique molecular identifiers was prepared. TCRdb passed the PCR reads through MiXCR, listing each CDR3 protein once. The table lists approximately 640,000 distinct CDR3 sequences, 16% of them singletons. The rearrangement joins TRBV5-1 to TRBJ1-2; D not resolved. The sequenced sample was PBMCs from the stem cell graft donor, obtained from the stem cell graft. The source of this sequence is a human donor who donated a stem cell graft to a child with acute myeloid leukemia. This chain's CDR3 is CASSFDRGSGYTF. For the CDR3, the DNA is TGCGCCAGCAGCTTCGACCGAGGGAGCGGCTACACCTTC. The full variable domain, with the rest looked up from reference TRBV5-1 and TRBJ1-2, is KAGVTQTPRYLIKTRGQQVTLSCSPISGHRSVSWYQQTPGQGLQFLFEYFSETQRNKGNFPGRFSGRQFSNSRSEMNVSTLELGDSALYLCASSFDRGSGYTFGSGTRLTVV.